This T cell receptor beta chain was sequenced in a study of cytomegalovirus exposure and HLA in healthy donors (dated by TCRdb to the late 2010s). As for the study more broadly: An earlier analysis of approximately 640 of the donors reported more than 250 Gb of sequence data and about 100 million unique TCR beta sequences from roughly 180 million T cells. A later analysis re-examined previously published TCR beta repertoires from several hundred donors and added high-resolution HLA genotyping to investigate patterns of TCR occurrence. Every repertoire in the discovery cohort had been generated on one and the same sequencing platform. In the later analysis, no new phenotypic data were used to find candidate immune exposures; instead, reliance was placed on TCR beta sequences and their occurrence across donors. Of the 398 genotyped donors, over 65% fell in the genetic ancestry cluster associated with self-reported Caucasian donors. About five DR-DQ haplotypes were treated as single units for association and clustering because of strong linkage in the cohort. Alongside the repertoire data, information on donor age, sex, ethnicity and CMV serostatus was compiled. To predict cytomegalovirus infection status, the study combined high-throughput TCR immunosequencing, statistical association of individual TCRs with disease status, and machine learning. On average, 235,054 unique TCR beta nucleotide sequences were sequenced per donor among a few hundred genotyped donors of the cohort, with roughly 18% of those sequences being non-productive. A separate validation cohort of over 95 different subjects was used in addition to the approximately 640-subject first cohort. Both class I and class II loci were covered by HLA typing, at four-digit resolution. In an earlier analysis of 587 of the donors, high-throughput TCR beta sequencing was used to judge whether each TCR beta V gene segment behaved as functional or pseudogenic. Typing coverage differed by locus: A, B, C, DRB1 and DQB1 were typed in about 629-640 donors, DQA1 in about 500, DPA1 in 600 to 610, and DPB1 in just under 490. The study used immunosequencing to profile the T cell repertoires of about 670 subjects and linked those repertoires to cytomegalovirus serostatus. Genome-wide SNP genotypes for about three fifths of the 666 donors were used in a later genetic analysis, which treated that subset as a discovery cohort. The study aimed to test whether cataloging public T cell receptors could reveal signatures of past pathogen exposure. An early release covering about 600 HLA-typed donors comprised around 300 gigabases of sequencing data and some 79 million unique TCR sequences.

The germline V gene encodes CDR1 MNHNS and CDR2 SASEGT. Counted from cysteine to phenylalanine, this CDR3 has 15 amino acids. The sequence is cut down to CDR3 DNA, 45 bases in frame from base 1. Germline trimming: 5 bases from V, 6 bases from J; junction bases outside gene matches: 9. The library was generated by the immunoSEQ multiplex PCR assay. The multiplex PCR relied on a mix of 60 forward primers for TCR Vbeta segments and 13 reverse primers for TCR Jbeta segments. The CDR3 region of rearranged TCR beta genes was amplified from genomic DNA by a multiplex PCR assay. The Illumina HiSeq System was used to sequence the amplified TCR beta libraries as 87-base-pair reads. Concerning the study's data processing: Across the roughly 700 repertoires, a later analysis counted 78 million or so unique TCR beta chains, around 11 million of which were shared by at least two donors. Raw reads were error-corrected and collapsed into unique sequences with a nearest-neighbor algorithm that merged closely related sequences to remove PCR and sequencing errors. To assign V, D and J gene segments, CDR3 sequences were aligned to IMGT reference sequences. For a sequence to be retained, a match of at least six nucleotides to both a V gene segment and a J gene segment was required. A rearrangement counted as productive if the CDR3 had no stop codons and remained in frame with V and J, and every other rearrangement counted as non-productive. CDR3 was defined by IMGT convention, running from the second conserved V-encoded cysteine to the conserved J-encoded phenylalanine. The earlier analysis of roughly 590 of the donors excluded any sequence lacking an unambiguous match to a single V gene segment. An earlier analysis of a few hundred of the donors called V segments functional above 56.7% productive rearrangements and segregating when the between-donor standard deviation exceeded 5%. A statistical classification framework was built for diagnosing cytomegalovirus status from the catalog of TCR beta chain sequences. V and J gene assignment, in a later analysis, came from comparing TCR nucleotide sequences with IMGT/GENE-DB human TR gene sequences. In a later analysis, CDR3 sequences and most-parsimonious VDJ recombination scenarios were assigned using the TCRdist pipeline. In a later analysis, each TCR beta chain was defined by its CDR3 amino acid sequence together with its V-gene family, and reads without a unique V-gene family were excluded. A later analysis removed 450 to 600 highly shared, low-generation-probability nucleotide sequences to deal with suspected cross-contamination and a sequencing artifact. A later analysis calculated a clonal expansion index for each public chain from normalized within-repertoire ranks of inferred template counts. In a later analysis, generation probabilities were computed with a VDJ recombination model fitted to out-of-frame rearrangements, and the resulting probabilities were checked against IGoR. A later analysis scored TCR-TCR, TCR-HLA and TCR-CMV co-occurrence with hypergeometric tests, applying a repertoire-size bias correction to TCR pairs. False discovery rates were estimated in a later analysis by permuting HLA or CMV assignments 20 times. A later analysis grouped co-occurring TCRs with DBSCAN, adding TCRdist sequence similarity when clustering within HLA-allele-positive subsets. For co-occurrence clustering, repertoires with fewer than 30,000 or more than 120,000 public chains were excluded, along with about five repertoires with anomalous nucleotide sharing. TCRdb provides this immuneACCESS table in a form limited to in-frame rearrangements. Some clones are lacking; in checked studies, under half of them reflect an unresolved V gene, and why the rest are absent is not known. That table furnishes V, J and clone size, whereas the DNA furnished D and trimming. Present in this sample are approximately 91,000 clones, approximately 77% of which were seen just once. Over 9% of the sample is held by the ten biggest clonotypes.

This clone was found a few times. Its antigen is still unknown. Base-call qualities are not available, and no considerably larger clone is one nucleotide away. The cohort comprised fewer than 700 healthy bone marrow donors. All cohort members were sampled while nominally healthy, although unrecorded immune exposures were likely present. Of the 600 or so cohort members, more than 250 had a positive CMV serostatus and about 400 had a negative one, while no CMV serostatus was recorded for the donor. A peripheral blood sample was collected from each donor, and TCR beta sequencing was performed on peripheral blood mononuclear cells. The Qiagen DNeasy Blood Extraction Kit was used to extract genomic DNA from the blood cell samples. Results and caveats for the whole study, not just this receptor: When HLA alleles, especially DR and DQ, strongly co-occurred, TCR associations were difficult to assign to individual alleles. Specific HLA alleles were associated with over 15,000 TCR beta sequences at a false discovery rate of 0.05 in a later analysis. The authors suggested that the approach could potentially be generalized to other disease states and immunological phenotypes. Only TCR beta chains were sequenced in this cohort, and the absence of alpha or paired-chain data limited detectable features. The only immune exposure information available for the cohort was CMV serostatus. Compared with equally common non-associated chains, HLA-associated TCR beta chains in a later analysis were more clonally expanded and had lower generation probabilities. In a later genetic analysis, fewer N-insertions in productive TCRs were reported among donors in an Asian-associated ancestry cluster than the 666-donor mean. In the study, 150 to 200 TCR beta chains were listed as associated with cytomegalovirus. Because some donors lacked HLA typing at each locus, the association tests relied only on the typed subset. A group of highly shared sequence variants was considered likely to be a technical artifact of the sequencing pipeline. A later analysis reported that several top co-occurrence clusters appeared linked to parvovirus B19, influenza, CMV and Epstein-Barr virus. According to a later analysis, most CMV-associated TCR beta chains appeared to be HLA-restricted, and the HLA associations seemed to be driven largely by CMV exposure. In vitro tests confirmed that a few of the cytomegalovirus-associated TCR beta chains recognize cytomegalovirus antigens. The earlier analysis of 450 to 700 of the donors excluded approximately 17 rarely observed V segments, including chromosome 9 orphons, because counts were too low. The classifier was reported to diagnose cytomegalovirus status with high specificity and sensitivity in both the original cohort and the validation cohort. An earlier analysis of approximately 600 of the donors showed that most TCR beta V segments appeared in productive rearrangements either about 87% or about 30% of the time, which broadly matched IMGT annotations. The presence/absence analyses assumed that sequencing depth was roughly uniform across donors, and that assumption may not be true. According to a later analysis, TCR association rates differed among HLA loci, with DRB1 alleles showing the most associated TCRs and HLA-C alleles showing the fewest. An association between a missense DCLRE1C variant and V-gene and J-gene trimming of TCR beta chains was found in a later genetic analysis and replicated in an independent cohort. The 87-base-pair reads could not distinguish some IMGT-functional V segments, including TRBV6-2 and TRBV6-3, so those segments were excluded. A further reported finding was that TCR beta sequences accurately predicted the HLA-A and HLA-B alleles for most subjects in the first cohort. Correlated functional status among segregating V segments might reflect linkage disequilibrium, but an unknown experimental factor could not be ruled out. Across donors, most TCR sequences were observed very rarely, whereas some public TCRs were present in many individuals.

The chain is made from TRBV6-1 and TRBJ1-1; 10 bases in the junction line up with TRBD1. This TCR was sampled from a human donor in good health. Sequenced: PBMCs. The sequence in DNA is TGTGCCAGCAGTAGCTCCGGGACAGGGGCCTCTGAAGCTTTCTTT. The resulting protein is CASSSSGTGASEAFF.